This T cell receptor beta chain was profiled in a study of T cell changes during pregnancy in multiple sclerosis. The protocol was immunoSEQ multiplex PCR, while the TCRdb copy is restricted to in-frame clones and leaves out a portion. The table includes 40,000 to 50,000 clones, 90% to 95% detected once. V trimming: 5 bases; J trimming: 6 bases; junction bases outside the gene matches: 7. Germline-derived CDR1 and CDR2 are SNHLY and FYNNEI. The CDR3 consists of 14 residues. The sequencing here drew on CD8+ T cells from peripheral blood mononuclear cells, taken in the first trimester of pregnancy. The source of this sequence is a female donor with multiple sclerosis, enrolled in a pregnancy study. The chain is built from TRBV2 and TRBJ2-1; TRBD2 aligns across 7 bases. In DNA, the CDR3 is TGTGCCAGCAGTATTAGCGGGCTCCCCAATGAGCAGTTCTTC. Protein sequence: CASSISGLPNEQFF.